These 13 T cell receptor beta chains share one sample of origin, sequenced in a study of human T cells and chemical hapten exposure listed by TCRdb under 2021. The library came from RACE. The instrument was a NextSeq 500. TCRdb redid the processing of the public reads, applying fastp at Q25 and MiXCR, and retained in-frame beta chains. For every CDR3 protein sequence, its rows merge into one entry that carries the most common genes and DNA. The sample profile shows about 140,000 distinct CDR3 sequences; 10% to 15% of them were found once. The top ten clonotypes cover under 1.5% of the sample. In light of the paper, this sample's time point label describes: patch test 2, 6 weeks after DPC sensitization. The treatment or condition label corresponds to: therapeutic diphenylcyclopropenone sensitization with weekly scalp DPC. This sample comprised whole blood, obtained in connection with sensitization to the hapten diphenylcyclopropenone (DPC). Source of these receptors: a woman between 50 and 59 years old with alopecia areata. Some clones in this sample may be carry-over from other donors' samples.

This clonotype was recorded at least ten times. The chain has TRBV20-1 and TRBJ2-2, with 9 bases lining up with TRBD2. V gave up 3 bases and J gave up 2 bases; unmatched junction bases: 1. Germline CDR1 and CDR2: DFQATT and SNEGSKA (reference sequence). The CDR3 spans 14 residues. The CDR3 coding sequence is TGCAGTGCTAGGCGGGAGGGTAACACCGGGGAGCTGTTTTTT. Its translation is CSARREGNTGELFF.

The chain joins TRBV3-1 to TRBJ2-5; 9 bases fit TRBD2. The CDR3 contains 17 residues. V shed 0 bases, J shed 4 bases, and the junction held 9 bases outside the gene matches. The germline V gene encodes CDR1 LGHDT and CDR2 YNNKEL (reference sequence). The CDR3 DNA reads as TGTGCCAGCAGCCAAGATGCCGGCGGGAGGGCCAGAGAGACCCAGTACTTC. Translated, it gives CASSQDAGGRARETQYF.

This clonotype was counted a few times. The V call is TRBV7-6, the J call TRBJ2-5, with D uncertain. This CDR3 region has 15 residues. CDR1 and CDR2 from the germline V gene are SGHVS and FNYEAQ. V lost 5 bases and J lost 2, with 15 bases in between. The CDR3 protein is CASSQAQGRQETQYF. The CDR3 nucleotides are TGTGCCAGCAGCCAGGCGCAAGGAAGACAAGAGACCCAGTACTTC.

This clonotype was seen ten or more times. CDR3 in amino acids: CASSLGGAKQPQHF. Written as DNA, the CDR3 is TGTGCCAGCAGCTTGGGAGGGGCGAAGCAGCCCCAGCATTTT. The genes are TRBV5-5 and TRBJ1-5, with a tentative D call TRBD1 (5 bases). The CDR3 has 14 amino acids. V lost 0 bases, J lost 7 bases, and 11 bases lay in between. The germline V gene has CDR1 SGHKS and CDR2 YYEKEE (reference sequence).

The J gene is TRBJ2-1, the V gene TRBV19; 12 bases line up with TRBD2. The J segment lost 8 bases and the V segment lost 11 bases, leaving 7 bases of the junction unmatched. CDR1 and CDR2 from the germline V gene are LNHDA and SQIVND (reference sequence). The length of the CDR3 is 13 residues. This CDR3 reads CAGLAGGPHEQFF. CDR3 in DNA: TGTGCCGGTCTAGCGGGAGGGCCACATGAGCAGTTCTTC.

The chain recombines TRBV7-2 with TRBJ2-5; maybe TRBD2 (6 bases). The CDR3 loop spans 15 amino acids. CDR1 SGHTA and CDR2 FQGNSA come from the germline V gene. V was clipped by 0 bases and J by 5 bases, with 13 bases between them. CDR3: CASSLASTAGETQYF. The CDR3 coding sequence is TGTGCCAGCAGCTTAGCGTCTACAGCGGGTGAGACCCAGTACTTC.

V gene TRBV23-1 combines with J gene TRBJ1-5; TRBD1 matches at 7 bases. TRBV23-1 is marked as an open reading frame, function uncertain. The CDR3 runs 18 residues. Trimming took 4 bases from V and 1 from J; bases not matched to a gene: 13. The CDR3 sequence is CASSPSGRGNWSNQPQHF. The CDR3, as DNA: TGCGCCAGCAGTCCGTCGGGCAGGGGGAATTGGAGCAATCAGCCCCAGCATTTT.

In its sample, this clonotype was seen a few times. V usage is TRBV9 and J usage is TRBJ2-1; unclear D gene. Deletions cut 4 bases from V and 2 bases from J, with 13 bases between. From germline, CDR1 is SGDLS and CDR2 YYNGEE. The CDR3 spans 15 residues. The CDR3 loop reads CASSRTHVPYNEQFF. The CDR3, as DNA: TGTGCCAGCAGCCGTACGCATGTCCCCTACAATGAGCAGTTCTTC.

Only a few counts were recorded for this clonotype. V gene TRBV24-1 combines with J gene TRBJ2-1; tentative D call: TRBD2 (9 bases). Trimming removed 0 bases at V and 9 bases at J, with 29 bases between. CDR1 KGHDR and CDR2 SFDVKD come from the germline V gene. CDR3 size: 20 residues. CDR3 coding DNA: TGTGCCACCAGTGATTTGAGGCAGGGGGCGAGGGCTAGCGGGAACGGTGAGCAGTTCTTC. Amino acid sequence: CATSDLRQGARASGNGEQFF.

In its sample, this clonotype was seen many times. The chain joins TRBV6-5 to TRBJ2-3, with 7 positions matching TRBD2. CDR3 size: 16 residues. The V and J ends lost 1 base and 4 bases, in that order; junction bases with no gene match: 8. Germline loops: CDR1 MNHEY, CDR2 SVGAGI. CDR3 loop: CASSYWVGGPPDTQYF. CDR3 sequence (DNA): TGTGCCAGCAGTTACTGGGTGGGAGGGCCGCCAGATACGCAGTATTTT.

This chain links TRBV10-3 with TRBJ1-2; D may be TRBD1 (5 bases). CDR1 and CDR2 (germline): ENHRY, SYGVKD. Trimming cost V 2 bases and J 4 bases, with 11 bases left between them. This CDR3 is 14 amino acids long. The CDR3 region is CAISEGAARYGYTF. Here the CDR3 DNA reads TGTGCCATCAGTGAGGGGGCGGCCCGCTATGGCTACACCTTC.

V gene TRBV5-1 combines with J gene TRBJ2-2; D call uncertain. V was shortened by 5 bases and J by 4 bases, with 6 bases between the two germline ends. This CDR3 contains 12 residues. Germline V CDR1 and CDR2: SGHRS, YFSETQ. The CDR3 sequence is CASSLITGELFF. The CDR3 DNA is TGCGCCAGCAGTCTGATCACCGGGGAGCTGTTTTTT.

The chain is built from TRBV27 and TRBJ1-2, with D maybe TRBD1 (5 bases). Deletions cut 5 bases from V and 8 bases from J, with 21 bases between. Germline V lookup: CDR1 MNHEY, CDR2 SMNVEV (reference sequence). This CDR3 region has 15 residues. The CDR3 DNA reads TGTGCCAGCAGTCCCGACTCCTCCTACAGGAACGGCTACACCTTC. It is translated as CASSPDSSYRNGYTF.